At least ten counts were recorded for the clone carrying this T cell receptor beta chain. Antigen: not known. Amplified TCR beta CDR3 regions derived from RNA transcripts. An initial round of RT-PCR targeting the TCR CDR3 relied on the HTBI primer set. One entry per CDR3 protein results from TCRdb running MiXCR on the multiplex PCR reads. This sample has some 270,000 distinct CDR3 sequences, with about an eighth found just once. This record belongs to a study of T cells in Graves' hyperthyroidism and ophthalmopathy. Trimming at V came to 3 bases and at J to 8 bases, leaving 11 bases not matched to a gene. The CDR3 covers 15 residues. Germline V gene lookup returns CDR1 SGHRS and CDR2 YFSETQ. Newly diagnosed hyperthyroidism patients aged 18 to 65 years had disease lasting under 2 months. PBMCs were derived from around 10 ml fresh peripheral blood. Study results and caveats: Ophthalmopathy, as predicted by the model, came a median 6.5 months after the prediction.

The origin of this receptor is a woman aged 25-40 years with Graves' hyperthyroidism that later progressed to Graves' ophthalmopathy. The sequenced sample consisted of blood. The chain links TRBV5-1 to TRBJ1-2; 9 bases match TRBD1. The CDR3 protein is CASSSVPGQGRGYTF. The DNA of the CDR3 is TGCGCCAGCAGCTCAGTCCCGGGACAGGGTAGGGGCTACACCTTC.